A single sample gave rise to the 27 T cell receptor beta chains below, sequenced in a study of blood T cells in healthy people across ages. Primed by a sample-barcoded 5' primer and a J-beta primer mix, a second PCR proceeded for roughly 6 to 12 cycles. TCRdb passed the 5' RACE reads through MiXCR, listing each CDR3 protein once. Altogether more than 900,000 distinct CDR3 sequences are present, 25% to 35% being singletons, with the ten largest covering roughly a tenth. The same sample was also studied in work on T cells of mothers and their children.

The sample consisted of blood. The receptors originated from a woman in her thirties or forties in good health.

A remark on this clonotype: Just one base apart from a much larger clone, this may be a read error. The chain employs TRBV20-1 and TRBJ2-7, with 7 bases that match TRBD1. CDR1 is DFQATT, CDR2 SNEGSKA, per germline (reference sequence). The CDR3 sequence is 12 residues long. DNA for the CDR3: TGCAGGGCCAAATGGGACAGTTACGAGCAGTACTTC. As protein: CRAKWDSYEQYF.

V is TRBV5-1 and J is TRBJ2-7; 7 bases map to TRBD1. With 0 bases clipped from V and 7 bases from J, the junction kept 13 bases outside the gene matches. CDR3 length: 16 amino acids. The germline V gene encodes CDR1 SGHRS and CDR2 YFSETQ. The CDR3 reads CASSLASMAGGQEQYF. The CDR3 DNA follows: TGCGCCAGCAGCTTGGCATCGATGGCAGGGGGTCAGGAGCAGTACTTC.

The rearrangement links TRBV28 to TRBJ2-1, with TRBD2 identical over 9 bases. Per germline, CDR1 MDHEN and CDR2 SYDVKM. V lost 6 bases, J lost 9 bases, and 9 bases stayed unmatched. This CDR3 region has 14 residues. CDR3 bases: TGTGCCAGCAGCCGCGGGACTAGCAACGGTGAGCAGTTCTTC. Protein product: CASSRGTSNGEQFF.

The CDR3 here is CASSVGPGVDEQFF. CDR3 sequence (DNA): TGTGCCAGCAGCGTAGGTCCAGGGGTGGATGAGCAGTTCTTC. The chain uses TRBV9 and TRBJ2-1; D possibly corresponds to TRBD1 (6 bases). Trimming left V 0 bases short and J 8 bases short, with 12 bases between. CDR1 and CDR2 from the germline V gene are SGDLS and YYNGEE. CDR3 size: 14 residues.

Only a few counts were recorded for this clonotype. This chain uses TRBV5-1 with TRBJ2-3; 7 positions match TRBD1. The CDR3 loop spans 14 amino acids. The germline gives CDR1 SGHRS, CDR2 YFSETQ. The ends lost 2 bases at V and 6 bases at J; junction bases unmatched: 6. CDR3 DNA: TGCGCCAGCAGCTTAGACAGGGTATACGATACGCAGTATTTT. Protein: CASSLDRVYDTQYF.

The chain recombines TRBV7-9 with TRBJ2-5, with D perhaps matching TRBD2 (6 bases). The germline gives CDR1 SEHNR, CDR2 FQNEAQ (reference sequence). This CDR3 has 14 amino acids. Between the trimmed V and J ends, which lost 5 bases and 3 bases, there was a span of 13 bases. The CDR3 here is CASSGDWSKETQYF. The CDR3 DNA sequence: TGTGCCAGCAGCGGGGACTGGTCGAAAGAGACCCAGTACTTC.

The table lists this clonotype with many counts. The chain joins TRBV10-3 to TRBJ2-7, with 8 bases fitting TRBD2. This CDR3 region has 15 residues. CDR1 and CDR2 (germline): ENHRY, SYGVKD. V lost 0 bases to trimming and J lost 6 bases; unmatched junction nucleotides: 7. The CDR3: CAISESTGGPFEQYF. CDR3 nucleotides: TGTGCCATCAGTGAGTCTACGGGGGGGCCCTTCGAGCAGTACTTC.

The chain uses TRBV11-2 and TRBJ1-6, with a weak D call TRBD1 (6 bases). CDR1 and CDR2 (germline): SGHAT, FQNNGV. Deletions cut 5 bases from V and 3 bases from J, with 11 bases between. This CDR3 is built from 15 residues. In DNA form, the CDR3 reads TGTGCCAGCAGCACCACGGACAGCTATAATTCACCCCTCCACTTT. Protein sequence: CASSTTDSYNSPLHF.

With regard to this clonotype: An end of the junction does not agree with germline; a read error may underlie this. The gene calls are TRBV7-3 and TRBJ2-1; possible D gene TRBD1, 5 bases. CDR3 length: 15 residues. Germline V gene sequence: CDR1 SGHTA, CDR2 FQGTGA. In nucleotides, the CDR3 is TGTGCCAGCAGCTTAACGGGGCAGTCCTACAATGAGCAGTGCTTC. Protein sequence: CASSLTGQSYNEQCF.

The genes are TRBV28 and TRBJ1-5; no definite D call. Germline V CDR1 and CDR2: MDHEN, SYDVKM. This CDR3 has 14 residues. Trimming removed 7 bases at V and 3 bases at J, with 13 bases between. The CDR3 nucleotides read TGTGCCAGCACTTTCGGGCGTTACAATCAGCCCCAGCATTTT. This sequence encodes CASTFGRYNQPQHF.

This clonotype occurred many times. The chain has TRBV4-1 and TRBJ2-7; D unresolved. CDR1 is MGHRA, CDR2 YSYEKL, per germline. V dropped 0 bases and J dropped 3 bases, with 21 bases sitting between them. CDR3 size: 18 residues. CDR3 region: CASSQERQSKGLGYEQYF. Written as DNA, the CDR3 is TGCGCCAGCAGCCAAGAGCGGCAGTCGAAGGGCCTTGGCTACGAGCAGTACTTC.

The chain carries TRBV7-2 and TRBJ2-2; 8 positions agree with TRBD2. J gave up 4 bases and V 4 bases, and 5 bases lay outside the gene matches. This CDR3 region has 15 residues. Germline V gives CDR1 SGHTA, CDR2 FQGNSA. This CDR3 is CASSWELAVTGELFF. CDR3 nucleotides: TGTGCCAGCAGCTGGGAACTAGCGGTCACCGGGGAGCTGTTTTTT.

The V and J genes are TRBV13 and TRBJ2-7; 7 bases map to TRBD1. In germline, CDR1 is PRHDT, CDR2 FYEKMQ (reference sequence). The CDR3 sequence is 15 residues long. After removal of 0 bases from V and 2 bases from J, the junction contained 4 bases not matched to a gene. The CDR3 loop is CASSLGPGTAYEQYF. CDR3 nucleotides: TGTGCCAGCAGCTTAGGGCCCGGGACAGCCTACGAGCAGTACTTC.

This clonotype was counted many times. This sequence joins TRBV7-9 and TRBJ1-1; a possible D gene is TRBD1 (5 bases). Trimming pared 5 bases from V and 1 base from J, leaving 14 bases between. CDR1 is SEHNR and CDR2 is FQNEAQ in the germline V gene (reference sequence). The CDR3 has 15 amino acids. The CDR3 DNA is TGTGCCAGCAGCAAATCGACAGACGCGAACACTGAAGCTTTCTTT. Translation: CASSKSTDANTEAFF.

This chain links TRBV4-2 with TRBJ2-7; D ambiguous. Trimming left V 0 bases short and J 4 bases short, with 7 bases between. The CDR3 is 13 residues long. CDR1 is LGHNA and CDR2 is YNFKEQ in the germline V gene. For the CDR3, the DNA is TGTGCCAGCAGCCAAGATGTTCTATACGAGCAGTACTTC. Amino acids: CASSQDVLYEQYF.

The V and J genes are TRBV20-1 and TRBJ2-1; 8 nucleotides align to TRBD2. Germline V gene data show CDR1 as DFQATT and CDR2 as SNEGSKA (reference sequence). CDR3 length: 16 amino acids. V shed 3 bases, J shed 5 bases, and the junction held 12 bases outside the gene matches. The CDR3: CSASLPSGRKNNEQFF. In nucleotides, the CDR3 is TGCAGTGCTAGTCTGCCTAGCGGGCGCAAGAACAATGAGCAGTTCTTC.

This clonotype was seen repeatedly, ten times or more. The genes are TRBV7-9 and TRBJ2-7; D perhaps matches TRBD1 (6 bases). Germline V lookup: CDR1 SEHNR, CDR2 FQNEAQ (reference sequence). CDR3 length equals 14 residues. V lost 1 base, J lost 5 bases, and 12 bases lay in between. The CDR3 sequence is CASSLDRGIHEQYF. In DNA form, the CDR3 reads TGTGCCAGCAGCTTAGATAGGGGGATCCACGAGCAGTACTTC.

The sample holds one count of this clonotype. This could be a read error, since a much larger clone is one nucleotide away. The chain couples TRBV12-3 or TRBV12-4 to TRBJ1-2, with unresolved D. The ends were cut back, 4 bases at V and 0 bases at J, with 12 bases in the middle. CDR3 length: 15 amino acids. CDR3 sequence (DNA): TGTGCCAGCAGTTCCTTGAGAGAATCTAACTATGGCTACACCTTC. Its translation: CASSSLRESNYGYTF.

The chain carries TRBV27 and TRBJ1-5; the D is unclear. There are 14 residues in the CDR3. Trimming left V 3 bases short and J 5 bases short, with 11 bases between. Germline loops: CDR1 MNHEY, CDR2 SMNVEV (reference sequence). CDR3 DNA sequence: TGTGCCAGCAGTTTGGGTGGAATCGATCAGCCCCAGCATTTT. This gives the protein CASSLGGIDQPQHF.

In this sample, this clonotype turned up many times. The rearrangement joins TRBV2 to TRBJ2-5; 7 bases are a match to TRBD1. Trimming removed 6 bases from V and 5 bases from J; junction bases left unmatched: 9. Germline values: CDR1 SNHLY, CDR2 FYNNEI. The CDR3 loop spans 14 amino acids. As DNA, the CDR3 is TGTGCCAGCAGCCGACAGGGTTCAGGGGAGACCCAGTACTTC. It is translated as CASSRQGSGETQYF.

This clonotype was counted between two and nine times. The CDR3 loop reads CASSSWTGQGNQPQHF. The CDR3 region has the DNA TGTGCCAGCAGTTCCTGGACAGGGCAGGGCAATCAGCCCCAGCATTTT. This chain connects TRBV12-3 or TRBV12-4 to TRBJ1-5, with TRBD1 matching over 8 bases. The CDR3 totals 16 residues. J was trimmed by 2 bases and V by 4 bases; bases with no gene match: 7.

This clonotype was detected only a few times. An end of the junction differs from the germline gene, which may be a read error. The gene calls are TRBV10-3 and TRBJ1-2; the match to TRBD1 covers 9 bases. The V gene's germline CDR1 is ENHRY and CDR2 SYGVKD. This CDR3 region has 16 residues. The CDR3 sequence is CAIGPPPGQGIYGYTF. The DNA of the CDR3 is TGCGCCATCGGGCCACCTCCGGGACAGGGAATCTATGGCTACACCTTC.

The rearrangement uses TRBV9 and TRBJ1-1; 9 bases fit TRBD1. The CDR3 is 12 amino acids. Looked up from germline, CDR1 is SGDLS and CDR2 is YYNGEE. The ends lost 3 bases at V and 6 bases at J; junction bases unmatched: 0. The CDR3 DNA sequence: TGTGCCAGCAGCGGGACAGGGGCTGAAGCTTTCTTT. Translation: CASSGTGAEAFF.

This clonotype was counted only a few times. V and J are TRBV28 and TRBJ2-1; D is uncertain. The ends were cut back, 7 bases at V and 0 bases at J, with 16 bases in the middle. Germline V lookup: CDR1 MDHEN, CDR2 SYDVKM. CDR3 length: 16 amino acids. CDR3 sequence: CASTPSAHISYNEQFF. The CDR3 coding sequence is TGTGCCAGCACCCCTTCGGCACATATCTCCTACAATGAGCAGTTCTTC.

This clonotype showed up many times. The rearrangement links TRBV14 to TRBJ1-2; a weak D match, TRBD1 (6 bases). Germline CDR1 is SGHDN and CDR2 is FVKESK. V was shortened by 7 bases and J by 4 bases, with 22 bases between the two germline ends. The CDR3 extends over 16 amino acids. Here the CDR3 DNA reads TGTGCCAGCACGCTGCCCCCGGCAGGGGTCATCTATGGCTACACCTTC. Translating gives CASTLPPAGVIYGYTF. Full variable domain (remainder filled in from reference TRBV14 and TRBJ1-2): EAGVTQFPSHSVIEKGQTVTLRCDPISGHDNLYWYRRVMGKEIKFLLHFVKESKQDESGMPNNRFLAERTGGTYSTLKVQPAELEDSGVYFCASTLPPAGVIYGYTFGSGTRLTVV.

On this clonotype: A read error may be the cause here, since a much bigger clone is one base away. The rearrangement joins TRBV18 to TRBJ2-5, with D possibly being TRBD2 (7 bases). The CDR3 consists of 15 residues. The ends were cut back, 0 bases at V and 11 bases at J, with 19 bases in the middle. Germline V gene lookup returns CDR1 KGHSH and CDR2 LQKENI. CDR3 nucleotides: TGTGCCAGCTCACCACCGTCTCCGGGGGGCCATGAGCAGTACTTC. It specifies CASSPPSPGGHEQYF.

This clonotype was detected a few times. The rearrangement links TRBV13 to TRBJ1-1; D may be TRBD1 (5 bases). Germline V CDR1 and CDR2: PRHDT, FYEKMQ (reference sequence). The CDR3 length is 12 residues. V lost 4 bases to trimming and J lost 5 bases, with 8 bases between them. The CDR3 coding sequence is TGTGCCAGCAGCTCTGAGGGGACTGAAGCTTTCTTT. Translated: CASSSEGTEAFF.